This T cell receptor (beta chain) originates from a study of blood T cell repertoires in COVID-19. Across the whole study: Samples of COVID-19 (acute and convalescent) were obtained from the United States, Italy and Spain. PBMCs, B-cell-depleted T cells, or T cells were the source of the cDNA or gDNA that made up the material.

Source study methods: Cell counts per sample came from amplifying reference gene primers. Here immunoSEQ multiplex PCR was the method, and the copy in TCRdb shows in-frame clones only, minus some. Clonal size and the V and J genes are those of that table, whereas D and trimming came from the DNA. Here the sample spans 350,000 to 450,000 clones, about 88% being singletons. V was shortened by 5 bases and J by 6 bases, with 14 bases between the two germline ends. Germline-derived CDR1 and CDR2 are SGHTA and FQGTGA. The CDR3 runs to 13 residues. Seattle's cohort entered during active infection and was followed longitudinally.

The receptor was derived from a woman aged 60-70 years with COVID-19, enrolled during active disease. Sequencing was done on a sample of peripheral blood. This rearrangement joins TRBV7-3 to TRBJ2-7, with D maybe TRBD1 (5 bases). The chain's CDR3 is CASSPSQGSEQYF. The CDR3, as DNA: TGTGCCAGCAGCCCAAGCCAGGGAAGCGAGCAGTACTTC. The full variable domain, its missing parts supplied by reference TRBV7-3 and TRBJ2-7, is GAGVSQTPSNKVTEKGKYVELRCDPISGHTALYWYRQSLGQGPEFLIYFQGTGAADDSGLPNDRFFAVRPEGSVSTLKIQRTERGDSAVYLCASSPSQGSEQYFGPGTRLTVT.